This TCR beta chain stems from a study of cytomegalovirus exposure and HLA in healthy donors. Study-wide results and caveats: A later analysis found most CMV-associated TCR beta chains apparently HLA-restricted. By HLA locus, TCR association rates varied in a later analysis, with DRB1 showing the most and HLA-C the fewest. According to an earlier analysis, most TCR beta V segments yielded productive rearrangements about 90% or about 30% of the time.

60 Vbeta and 13 Jbeta primers were used in PCR. Profiled with immunoSEQ multiplex PCR; TCRdb holds only in-frame clones, not every one. The sample lists 150,000 or so clones; around 79% were seen once. Of note for this clone: Its matching antigen is unknown.

Per the germline V gene, CDR1 is MNHEY and CDR2 is SVGAGI. This CDR3 is built from 14 residues. Trimming shortened V by 6 bases and J by 3 bases, and 14 bases separated the two germline ends. The receptor's source is a man aged 30 to 45 in good health and CMV-seropositive. This rearrangement joins TRBV6-5 to TRBJ1-2; the D gene is possibly TRBD1 (6 bases). Material: PBMCs. The CDR3 DNA reads as TGTGCCAGCAGCCGCTCAGGGGACGACTATGGCTACACCTTC. It is translated as CASSRSGDDYGYTF.